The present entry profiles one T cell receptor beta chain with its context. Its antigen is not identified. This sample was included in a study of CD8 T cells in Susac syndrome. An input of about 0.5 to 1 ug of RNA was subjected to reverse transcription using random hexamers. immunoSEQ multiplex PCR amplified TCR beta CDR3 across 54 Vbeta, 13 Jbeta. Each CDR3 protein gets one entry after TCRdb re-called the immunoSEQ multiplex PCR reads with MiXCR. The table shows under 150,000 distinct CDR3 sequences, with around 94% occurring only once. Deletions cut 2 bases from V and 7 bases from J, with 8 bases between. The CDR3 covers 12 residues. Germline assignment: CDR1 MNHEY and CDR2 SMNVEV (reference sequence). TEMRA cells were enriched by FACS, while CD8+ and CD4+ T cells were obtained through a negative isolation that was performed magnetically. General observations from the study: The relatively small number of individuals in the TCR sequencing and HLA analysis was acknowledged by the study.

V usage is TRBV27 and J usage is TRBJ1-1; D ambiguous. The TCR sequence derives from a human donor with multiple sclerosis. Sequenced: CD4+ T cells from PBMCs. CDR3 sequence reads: CASSLRWGEAFF. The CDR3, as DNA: TGTGCCAGCAGTTTAAGATGGGGTGAAGCTTTCTTT.